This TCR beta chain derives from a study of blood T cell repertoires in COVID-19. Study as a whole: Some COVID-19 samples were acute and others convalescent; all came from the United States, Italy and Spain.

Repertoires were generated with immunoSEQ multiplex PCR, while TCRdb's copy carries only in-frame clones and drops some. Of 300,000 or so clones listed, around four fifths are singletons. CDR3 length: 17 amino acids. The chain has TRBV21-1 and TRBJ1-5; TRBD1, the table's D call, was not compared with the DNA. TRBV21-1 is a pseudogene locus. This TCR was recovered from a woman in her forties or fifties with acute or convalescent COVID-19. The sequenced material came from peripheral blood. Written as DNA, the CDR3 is TGTGCCAGCAGCAACCGACAGGTTCCTCGGAGCAATCAGCCCCAGCATTTT. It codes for CASSNRQVPRSNQPQHF.